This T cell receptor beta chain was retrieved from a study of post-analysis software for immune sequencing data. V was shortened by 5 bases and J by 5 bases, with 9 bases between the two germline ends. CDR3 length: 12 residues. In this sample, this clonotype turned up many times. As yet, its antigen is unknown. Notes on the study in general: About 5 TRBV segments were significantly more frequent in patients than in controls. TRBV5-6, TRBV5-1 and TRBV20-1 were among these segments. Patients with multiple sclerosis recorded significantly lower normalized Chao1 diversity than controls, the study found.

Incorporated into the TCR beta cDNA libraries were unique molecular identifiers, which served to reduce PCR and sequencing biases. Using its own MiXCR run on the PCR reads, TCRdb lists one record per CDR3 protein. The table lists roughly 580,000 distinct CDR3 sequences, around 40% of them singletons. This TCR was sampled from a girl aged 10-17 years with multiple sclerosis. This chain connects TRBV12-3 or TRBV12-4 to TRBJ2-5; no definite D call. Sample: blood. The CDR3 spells CASSIMGETQYF. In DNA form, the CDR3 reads TGTGCCAGCAGTATTATGGGGGAGACCCAGTACTTC.